This TCR beta chain was sequenced during a study of CD8+ T cells in alopecia areata. General observations from the study: Baseline CD8+ expansion's link to response remains uncertain, as there was one nonresponder.

The sample's treatment: oral pan-JAK inhibitor, 5-10 mg twice daily. V was shortened by 4 bases and J by 1 base, with 7 bases between the two germline ends. The CDR3 contains 12 residues. Germline assignment: CDR1 GTSNPN and CDR2 SVGIG (reference sequence). TCR sequencing used cDNA made by reverse transcription of extracted RNA. Clones were read by immunoSEQ multiplex PCR, and TCRdb kept only the in-frame ones, dropping some. This table holds under 300,000 clones, about 60% found once. About this clone: What it binds is unknown.

The TCR comes from a human donor with alopecia areata. Specimen: CD4+ T cells sorted from blood, collected around week 54, from a patient treated with tofacitinib. This chain uses TRBV30 with TRBJ2-5, with D possibly TRBD1 on 5 matching bases. In DNA form, the CDR3 reads TGTGCCTGGAACCAGGGCCAAGAGACCCAGTACTTC. Its protein product is CAWNQGQETQYF.